Listed below are T cell receptor beta chains from one sample, sequenced in a study of T-cell memory formation after mild COVID-19. Via MiXCR, TCRdb re-called the 5' RACE reads, giving one row per CDR3 protein. This sample has fewer than 550,000 distinct CDR3 sequences; around 20% occur once, and the top ten carry approximately 8.4%. Sequencing input: PBMCs or a T cell subset sorted from them (not recorded which). These receptors were collected from an adult woman who had mild COVID-19 (a few samples of this study predate the infection). Cell type and time point are not known. The CDR3 runs from the conserved cysteine through the conserved F or W. D genes are given only for firm matches. The size of a clone is reported for some rows only, either as once, few or many, or as a class for expanded clones.

>NA|many|TRBV12-3/TRBV12-4|TRBJ2-3
TGTGCCAGCAGTCCGGTGCTAGATACGCAGTATTTT
CASSPVLDTQYF
>NA|NA|TRBV29-1|TRBJ2-2
TGCAGCGTTGAAGATTATAGCAGCCCGATCACCGGGGAGCTGTTTTTT
CSVEDYSSPITGELFF
>NA|NA|TRBV7-3|TRBJ1-2
TGTGCCAGCAGCTTAAGGCCGGCGCCCTGGGGCTACACCTTC
CASSLRPAPWGYTF
>TRBD1|few|TRBV7-8|TRBJ2-1
TGTGCCAGCAGGCGGACAGGGGGCGCCTACAATGAGCAGTTCTTC
CASRRTGGAYNEQFF
>NA|many|TRBV20-1|TRBJ1-5
TGCAGTGCGAACACGGGGGTGCCCACCAATCAGCCCCAGCATTTT
CSANTGVPTNQPQHF
>NA|NA|TRBV12-3/TRBV12-4|TRBJ1-2
TGTGCCAGCAGTCCCCAGGGTACCTTTATTTATGGCTACACCTTC
CASSPQGTFIYGYTF
>TRBD2|many|TRBV5-1|TRBJ2-1
TGCGCCAGCAGCTTTCGACTAGCGGGGGGATCCTACAATGAGCAGTTCTTC
CASSFRLAGGSYNEQFF
>NA|NA|TRBV5-1|TRBJ2-3
TGCGCCAGCAGCTCCTCCCGAGGGGCAGATACGCAGTATTTT
CASSSSRGADTQYF
>TRBD1|few|TRBV24-1|TRBJ2-7
TGTGCCACCAGTGAATCCGGGACAGGGTTCTACGAGCAGTACTTC
CATSESGTGFYEQYF
>TRBD2|NA|TRBV5-1|TRBJ2-1
TGCGCCAGCAGCTTGGGGACTAGAGTCGTAAGGGAGTTCTTC
CASSLGTRVVREFF
>TRBD2|NA|TRBV20-1|TRBJ2-3
TGCAGTGCTTATCCCGGGACTAGCGAATTGGCAGATACGCAGTATTTT
CSAYPGTSELADTQYF
>NA|few|TRBV5-1|TRBJ1-1
TGCGCCAGCAGGGCCCGACAGAGGGACACTGAAGCTTTCTTT
CASRARQRDTEAFF
>TRBD2|many|TRBV7-9|TRBJ2-1
TGTGCCAGCAGCTTCAGCGGGGGGGACAATGAGCAGTTCTTC
CASSFSGGDNEQFF
>TRBD1|few|TRBV12-3/TRBV12-4|TRBJ2-1
TGTGCCAGCTCTAGGGGGACAGGGGGTAATGATGAGCAGTTCTTC
CASSRGTGGNDEQFF
>NA|few|TRBV11-2|TRBJ1-1
TGTGCCAGCAGCCCGCCTCCACAGAAGAACACTGAAGCTTTCTTT
CASSPPPQKNTEAFF
>TRBD1|few|TRBV19|TRBJ2-7
TGTGCCAGTAGGCTTCTAACAGGGGGCGAGCAGTACTTC
CASRLLTGGEQYF
>TRBD1|NA|TRBV7-9|TRBJ1-5
TGTGCCAGCAGCTTGGAGTGGGACAGCCATAGCAATCAGCCCCAGCATTTT
CASSLEWDSHSNQPQHF
>TRBD1|NA|TRBV4-3|TRBJ2-3
TGCGCCAGCAGCCAAGATGTGGGACAGAGTCTCACAGATACGCAGTATTTT
CASSQDVGQSLTDTQYF
>NA|NA|TRBV5-4|TRBJ2-3
TGTGCCAGCAGCTTTGGCGGGGGCCCTAGCACAGATACGCAGTATTTT
CASSFGGGPSTDTQYF
>NA|few|TRBV2|TRBJ2-1
TGTGCCAGCAGTCTTCCCCAGGGAACCTACAATGAGCAGTTCTTC
CASSLPQGTYNEQFF
>NA|few|TRBV5-6|TRBJ1-1
TGTGCCAGCAGCTCGGGCCTTGCCGGGTTAGGGAACACTGAAGCTTTCTTT
CASSSGLAGLGNTEAFF
>NA|NA|TRBV12-3/TRBV12-4|TRBJ1-2
TGTGCCAGCAGCCTCCGGGGGTTAGCTAACTATGGCTACACCTTC
CASSLRGLANYGYTF
>TRBD1|NA|TRBV19|TRBJ2-3
TGTGCCAGTAGTAACAGGGGGTACACAGATACGCAGTATTTT
CASSNRGYTDTQYF
>NA|NA|TRBV5-1|TRBJ1-1
TGCGCCAGCGGGAGGGGGAACACTGAAGCTTTCTTT
CASGRGNTEAFF
>TRBD2|NA|TRBV20-1|TRBJ2-1
TGCAGTGCTAGAGCGCCACACAGGCTAGCGGGAGGGAATGAGCAGTTCTTC
CSARAPHRLAGGNEQFF
>TRBD2|few|TRBV24-1|TRBJ2-1
TGTGCCACCAGTGATGTGAGCGGGAGTAGCGACAATGAGCAGTTCTTC
CATSDVSGSSDNEQFF
>TRBD2|few|TRBV7-2|TRBJ2-2
TGTGCCAGCAGACACCGGGCTAGCGGGCTGACCGGGGAGCTGTTTTTT
CASRHRASGLTGELFF
>NA|NA|TRBV5-4|TRBJ1-1
TGTGCCAGCAGCTTATGGACAGTGAACACTGAAGCTTTCTTT
CASSLWTVNTEAFF
>NA|few|TRBV3-1|TRBJ2-1
TGTGCCAGCAGCCAACCCGGGAACGGGAGAATCTACAATGAGCAGTTCTTC
CASSQPGNGRIYNEQFF
>TRBD1|NA|TRBV20-1|TRBJ1-2
TGCAGTGCGCCGACAGGGGGAGGGTATGGCTACACCTTC
CSAPTGGGYGYTF
>NA|few|TRBV24-1|TRBJ2-3
TGTGCCACCAGTGATTTCAGTAATACCCCGCAGTATTTT
CATSDFSNTPQYF
>NA|NA|TRBV20-1|TRBJ2-1
TGCAGTGCTAGAGCAGGATTTAACAATGAGCAGTTCTTC
CSARAGFNNEQFF
>NA|NA|TRBV20-1|TRBJ2-6
TGCAGTGCTTCGTACTCTGGGGCCAACGTCCTGACTTTC
CSASYSGANVLTF
>NA|few|TRBV2|TRBJ2-7
TGTGCCAGCATGGGTCTGGACCGGTCCTCCTACGAGCAGTACTTC
CASMGLDRSSYEQYF
>NA|NA|TRBV12-3/TRBV12-4|TRBJ1-6
TGTGCCAGCAGTCGGTCGCTAAGTGGGGGGAATTCACCCCTCCACTTT
CASSRSLSGGNSPLHF
>NA|NA|TRBV4-2|TRBJ1-1
TGTGCCAGCAGCCAAGACTGGGCAGCGACTGAAGCTTTCTTT
CASSQDWAATEAFF
>NA|NA|TRBV12-3/TRBV12-4|TRBJ2-1
TGTGCCAGCAGCCGCGGGGGCCTCTCCTACAATGAGCAGTTCTTC
CASSRGGLSYNEQFF
>NA|few|TRBV7-2|TRBJ1-1
TGTGCCAGCAGCGCCACAGGCGACACTGAAGCTTTCTTT
CASSATGDTEAFF
>TRBD1|NA|TRBV5-1|TRBJ1-4
TGCGCCAGCAGCTTTCAGGGGGCAGCAACTAATGAAAAACTGTTTTTT
CASSFQGAATNEKLFF
>NA|few|TRBV27|TRBJ2-7
TGTGCCAGCAGTCCTCAGAGGTGGGGGACCTACGAGCAGTACTTC
CASSPQRWGTYEQYF
>TRBD2|few|TRBV4-2|TRBJ2-3
TGTGCCAGCAGCCAAATCCCATCGGGACTAGCAGGGGTCACAGATACGCAGTATTTT
CASSQIPSGLAGVTDTQYF
>NA|NA|TRBV7-9|TRBJ1-1
TGTGCCAGCAGCCCCTCGGGCCCCAGGAACACTGAAGCTTTCTTT
CASSPSGPRNTEAFF
>NA|few|TRBV12-3/TRBV12-4|TRBJ2-7
TGTGCCAGCAGTTTTCTCCGGAAAACCTACGAGCAGTACTTC
CASSFLRKTYEQYF
>NA|many|TRBV5-1|TRBJ2-1
TGCGCCAGCAGCTTGGGACCGAACAATGAGCAGTTCTTC
CASSLGPNNEQFF
>NA|few|TRBV6-2/TRBV6-3|TRBJ1-1
TGTGCCAGCATTCCCTCCAGGGTGAACACTGAAGCTTTCTTT
CASIPSRVNTEAFF
>NA|NA|TRBV19|TRBJ1-1
TGTGCCAGTAGTTTTGGGGGGCTTGGGGGAGGCACTGAAGCTTTCTTT
CASSFGGLGGGTEAFF
>TRBD1|few|TRBV5-1|TRBJ1-5
TGCGCCAGCAGCTTGGTGACAGGGGGCAATCAGCCCCAGCATTTT
CASSLVTGGNQPQHF
>TRBD2|few|TRBV5-1|TRBJ2-7
TGCGCCAGCAGCTTGGGAACTAGCGGGAGGGCCGCCTACGAGCAGTACTTC
CASSLGTSGRAAYEQYF
>NA|few|TRBV27|TRBJ1-1
TGTGCCAGCAGTTGGCGGGCCTTGAACACTGAAGCTTTCTTT
CASSWRALNTEAFF
>NA|NA|TRBV9|TRBJ2-3
TGTGCCAGCAGCAAACGGCTACTGGGACCTAGCACAGATACGCAGTATTTT
CASSKRLLGPSTDTQYF
>TRBD2|NA|TRBV28|TRBJ2-3
TGTGCCAGCAGCCCGGGAGCGGGGGCCACAGATACGCAGTATTTT
CASSPGAGATDTQYF
>NA|NA|TRBV6-2/TRBV6-3|TRBJ1-1
TGTGCCAGCAGTTACTCCTTCAGGATTAACACTGAAGCTTTCTTT
CASSYSFRINTEAFF
>NA|NA|TRBV9|TRBJ2-1
TGTGCCAGCAGTACCCTAAGGGGCGATGAGCAGTTCTTC
CASSTLRGDEQFF
>NA|many|TRBV7-9|TRBJ2-7
TGTGCCAGCAGTCACAAGTCAGCCTACGAGCAGTACTTC
CASSHKSAYEQYF
>NA|NA|TRBV7-2|TRBJ2-3
TGTGCCAGCAGCTTATTTGGAAGCACAGATACGCAGTATTTT
CASSLFGSTDTQYF
>NA|NA|TRBV14|TRBJ2-1
TGTGCCAGCAGCCAAGACAAGGGGTCAATTTACAATGAGCAGTTCTTC
CASSQDKGSIYNEQFF
>TRBD1|few|TRBV7-2|TRBJ1-5
TGTGCCAGCAGCTCTTCCGGTCAGTGGGGACAGGGCGGGCAGCCCCAGCATTTT
CASSSSGQWGQGGQPQHF
>NA|NA|TRBV5-5|TRBJ1-1
TGTGCCAGCAGCTGGGGTATGGGCACTGAAGCTTTCTTT
CASSWGMGTEAFF
>NA|NA|TRBV12-3/TRBV12-4|TRBJ2-2
TGTGCCAGCTGGGGCAGGGGATGGGGCGGGGAGCTGTTTTTT
CASWGRGWGGELFF